These 26 T cell receptor beta chains share one sample of origin, sequenced in a study of T cells after yellow fever vaccination. TCRdb called the 5' RACE reads again in MiXCR, with one record for every CDR3 protein. The data contain 45,000 to 75,000 distinct CDR3 sequences, 5.5% to 6% of them seen just once; the ten biggest clones take up 25% to 40%. Sample: PBMCs, either bulk or a sorted T-cell subset (CD4+, CD8+, memory, or dextramer-sorted; not recorded which), taken on the day of the yellow fever booster vaccination. Source of these receptors: a man in his late teens or twenties who received the YFV17D yellow fever vaccine.

This clonotype was observed many times. V gene TRBV5-5 combines with J gene TRBJ1-5, with D perhaps TRBD1 (5 bases). V was pared by 3 bases and J by 6 bases, with 13 bases between. CDR3 length equals 14 residues. Germline assignment: CDR1 SGHKS and CDR2 YYEKEE (reference sequence). In DNA form, the CDR3 reads TGTGCCAGCAGCTATGGGGGGGTTGGTCAGCCCCAGCATTTT. Its protein product is CASSYGGVGQPQHF.

This clonotype was seen a handful of times. The V and J genes are TRBV23-1 and TRBJ2-7, with D perhaps TRBD1 or TRBD2 (6 bases each). TRBV23-1 is labeled an ORF, and its function is uncertain. There are 11 residues in the CDR3. Trimming shortened V by 7 bases and J by 9 bases, and 13 bases separated the two germline ends. CDR3 DNA sequence: TGCGCCAGCACTCGGGGGCCAGGGCAGTACGTC. Translated: CASTRGPGQYV.

This clonotype was counted ten times or more. Here the CDR3 reads CASSEPRHEQFF. The CDR3 bases are TGTGCCAGCAGCGAACCCCGGCATGAGCAGTTCTTC. This rearrangement joins TRBV7-2 to TRBJ2-1; D is ambiguous. V was pared by 5 bases and J by 8 bases, with 10 bases between. Germline V CDR1 and CDR2: SGHTA, FQGNSA. The CDR3 consists of 12 residues.

The chain is built from TRBV5-6 and TRBJ1-2; tentative D call: TRBD1 (5 bases). The CDR3 runs 15 residues. Trimming removed 4 bases at V and 5 bases at J, with 18 bases between. The germline V gene encodes CDR1 SGHDT and CDR2 YYEEEE. The CDR3 region is CASSGGTGTAYGYTF. The CDR3 DNA reads as TGTGCCAGCAGCGGAGGTACCGGGACGGCTTATGGCTACACCTTC.

The genes are TRBV27 and TRBJ2-7; D call uncertain. Germline-derived CDR1 and CDR2 are MNHEY and SMNVEV (reference sequence). There are 13 residues in the CDR3. V lost 4 bases and J lost 2, with 9 bases in between. CDR3 region: CASSSRTAYEQYF. CDR3 sequence (DNA): TGTGCCAGCAGTTCCCGGACGGCCTACGAGCAGTACTTC.

In its sample, this clonotype was seen many times. V gene TRBV4-1 combines with J gene TRBJ2-7; 7 nucleotides line up with TRBD1. Unmatched junction bases numbered 6, after V lost 5 bases and J lost 2 bases. CDR1 and CDR2 from the germline V gene are MGHRA and YSYEKL. This CDR3 spans 14 amino acids. DNA for the CDR3: TGCGCCAGCAGCGTCCGGGACAGTCCCTACGAGCAGTACTTC. Translating it yields CASSVRDSPYEQYF.

The gene calls are TRBV7-9 and TRBJ1-2; TRBD1 is a possible D gene (5 bases). CDR3 length equals 13 residues. The V end was cut by 4 bases, the J end by 7 bases, with 13 bases between. Per the germline V gene, CDR1 is SEHNR and CDR2 is FQNEAQ (reference sequence). In DNA, the CDR3 is TGTGCCAGCAGCTCACGGGACGTATTTGGCTACACCTTC. Amino acids: CASSSRDVFGYTF.

This chain joins TRBV4-1 and TRBJ1-4, with D possibly TRBD1 on 5 matching bases. The V and J ends lost 4 bases and 6 bases respectively, with 15 bases between them. The CDR3 totals 15 residues. Per the germline V gene, CDR1 is MGHRA and CDR2 is YSYEKL. CDR3 residues: CASSPGNSGDEKLFF. CDR3 DNA sequence: TGCGCCAGCAGCCCTGGGAACTCGGGGGATGAAAAACTGTTTTTT.

This clonotype was observed many times. V and J are TRBV6-5 and TRBJ1-2; 8 bases line up with TRBD1. CDR3 size: 13 residues. Germline V gene lookup returns CDR1 MNHEY and CDR2 SVGAGI. V dropped 6 bases and J dropped 4; count of bases not matched to a gene: 4. The CDR3 DNA reads as TGTGCCAGCAGCTCAGACAGGGGCTATGGCTACACCTTC. It encodes CASSSDRGYGYTF.

To note about this clonotype: A much larger clone is a single base away; this may be a read error. This sequence joins TRBV29-1 and TRBJ2-1; D gene unclear. The CDR3 has 14 amino acids. The germline gives CDR1 SQVTM, CDR2 ANQGSEA. V lost 4 bases and J lost 7, with 17 bases in between. CDR3 protein: CSVADLAHQNEQFF. In DNA, the CDR3 is TGCAGCGTTGCAGATCTGGCACATCAGAATGAGCAGTTCTTC.

The V call is TRBV7-8, the J call TRBJ1-2; D unresolved. The ends were cut back, 7 bases at V and 0 bases at J, with 9 bases in the middle. This CDR3 spans 13 amino acids. Germline V gene lookup returns CDR1 SGHVS and CDR2 FQNEAQ. The CDR3 region is CASKGDTNYGYTF. Here the CDR3 DNA reads TGTGCCAGCAAAGGAGACACTAACTATGGCTACACCTTC.

This clonotype appeared many times. V gene TRBV7-9 combines with J gene TRBJ2-5; the D gene is possibly TRBD1 (6 bases). The V gene lost 6 bases and the J gene lost 5 bases, with 22 bases spanning the gap. This CDR3 has 16 residues. Germline CDR1 is SEHNR and CDR2 is FQNEAQ (reference sequence). CDR3 region: CASRPPLQGRWETQYF. CDR3 DNA: TGTGCCAGCAGACCCCCGTTACAGGGACGGTGGGAGACCCAGTACTTC. The variable domain in full, with the rest retrieved from reference TRBV7-9 and TRBJ2-5, is DTGVSQNPRHKITKRGQNVTFRCDPISEHNRLYWYRQTLGQGPEFLTYFQNEAQLEKSRLLSDRFSAERPKGSFSTLEIQRTEQGDSAMYLCASRPPLQGRWETQYFGPGTRLLVL.

This clonotype showed up many times. CDR3 amino acids: CASSHPGQGVGNQPQHF. The CDR3 nucleotides read TGCGCCAGCAGCCACCCGGGACAGGGGGTGGGAAATCAGCCCCAGCATTTT. The rearrangement links TRBV4-1 to TRBJ1-5; TRBD1 matches 11 bases. Per germline, CDR1 MGHRA and CDR2 YSYEKL. The CDR3 runs 17 residues. Trimming cost V 3 bases and J 4 bases; bases outside gene matches: 8.

This clonotype was recorded many times. V and J are TRBV20-1 and TRBJ2-3; D is unresolved. This CDR3 spans 12 amino acids. Germline assignment: CDR1 DFQATT and CDR2 SNEGSKA (reference sequence). V lost 6 bases, J lost 2 bases, and 9 bases lay in between. CDR3 bases: TGCAGTGCCCCGTCCTCCACAGATACGCAGTATTTT. This codes for CSAPSSTDTQYF.

In this sample, this clonotype turned up many times. The chain links TRBV7-9 to TRBJ2-7; no firm D call. Germline V gives CDR1 SEHNR, CDR2 FQNEAQ (reference sequence). Trimming pared 3 bases from V and 1 base from J, leaving 10 bases between. The CDR3 loop spans 14 amino acids. The CDR3 reads CASSFGAGSYEQYF. CDR3 DNA: TGTGCCAGCAGCTTTGGCGCAGGTTCCTACGAGCAGTACTTC. Variable domain in full (rest from reference TRBV7-9 and TRBJ2-7): DTGVSQNPRHKITKRGQNVTFRCDPISEHNRLYWYRQTLGQGPEFLTYFQNEAQLEKSRLLSDRFSAERPKGSFSTLEIQRTEQGDSAMYLCASSFGAGSYEQYFGPGTRLTVT.

This clonotype was counted a few times. The V and J genes are TRBV9 and TRBJ1-6, with D perhaps matching TRBD1 (6 bases). This CDR3 region has 13 residues. The V end was cut by 3 bases, the J end by 14 bases, with 15 bases between. Germline V lookup: CDR1 SGDLS, CDR2 YYNGEE. The CDR3 sequence: CASSGLGGGSLHF. The CDR3 DNA is TGTGCCAGCAGCGGCTTAGGGGGAGGGTCCCTCCACTTT.

The table lists this clonotype with many counts. The chain combines TRBV7-9 with TRBJ2-3; D call uncertain. Trimming removed 0 bases from V and 2 bases from J, with 15 bases in between. Germline V gene data show CDR1 as SEHNR and CDR2 as FQNEAQ (reference sequence). This CDR3 spans 17 amino acids. The CDR3 is CASSLAGRAYITDTQYF. CDR3 DNA sequence: TGTGCCAGCAGCTTAGCTGGCCGTGCCTATATCACAGATACGCAGTATTTT.

The chain couples TRBV6-1 to TRBJ2-7; D perhaps matches TRBD1 (6 bases). Trimming took 2 bases from V and 5 from J, leaving 13 bases between them. Germline V gene sequence: CDR1 MNHNS, CDR2 SASEGT. CDR3 length equals 14 residues. The CDR3 region has the DNA TGTGCCAGCAGTGAATACAGGGTCGGGAACGAGCAGTACTTC. This sequence encodes CASSEYRVGNEQYF.

This clonotype was recorded many times. The V and J genes are TRBV6-5 and TRBJ2-1; weak D call: TRBD1 (6 bases). This CDR3 is built from 14 residues. Trimming took 3 bases from V and 4 from J, leaving 10 bases between them. Germline V lookup: CDR1 MNHEY, CDR2 SVGAGI. The CDR3 DNA is TGTGCCAGCAGTTATATGGACAGTTACAATGAGCAGTTCTTC. This sequence encodes CASSYMDSYNEQFF.

The J gene is TRBJ2-4, the V gene TRBV14, with unresolved D. The CDR3 is 15 residues long. The germline gives CDR1 SGHDN, CDR2 FVKESK. The ends were cut back, 0 bases at V and 6 bases at J, with 12 bases in the middle. CDR3 loop: CASSQDVRLRNIQYF. The CDR3 nucleotides are TGTGCCAGCAGCCAAGATGTACGTTTACGAAACATTCAGTACTTC. Drawing the rest from reference TRBV14 and TRBJ2-4, the complete variable domain is EAGVTQFPSHSVIEKGQTVTLRCDPISGHDNLYWYRRVMGKEIKFLLHFVKESKQDESGMPNNRFLAERTGGTYSTLKVQPAELEDSGVYFCASSQDVRLRNIQYFGAGTRLSVL.

Ten or more counts support this clonotype. This sequence joins TRBV5-1 and TRBJ2-7; D call uncertain. The CDR3 length is 13 residues. V was pared by 4 bases and J by 1 base, with 9 bases between. Germline V gene lookup returns CDR1 SGHRS and CDR2 YFSETQ. The CDR3, as DNA: TGCGCCAGCAGCGCAGTACCATCCTACGAGCAGTACTTC. As protein: CASSAVPSYEQYF.

This clonotype was observed many times. This sequence joins TRBV15 and TRBJ2-5; D is ambiguous. The CDR3 is 14 amino acids. CDR1 is LNHNV, CDR2 YYDKDF, per germline (reference sequence). The V end lost 0 bases, the J end lost 3 bases, and 8 bases lay between the germline ends. The CDR3 is CATSRDRTEETQYF. CDR3 DNA sequence: TGTGCCACCAGCAGAGATCGTACAGAAGAGACCCAGTACTTC. The full variable domain, rest sourced from reference TRBV15 and TRBJ2-5, is DAMVIQNPRYQVTQFGKPVTLSCSQTLNHNVMYWYQQKSSQAPKLLFHYYDKDFNNEADTPDNFQSRRPNTSFCFLDIRSPGLGDTAMYLCATSRDRTEETQYFGPGTRLLVL.

This clonotype was detected a few times. The J gene is TRBJ2-1, the V gene TRBV11-3, with D possibly being TRBD1 or TRBD2 (7 bases each). V lost 2 bases and J lost 0, with 14 bases in between. In germline, CDR1 is SGHNT, CDR2 YENEEA. CDR3 length: 17 amino acids. For the CDR3, the DNA is TGTGCCAGCAGCTTACAGCGGGACAGAAGCTCCTACAATGAGCAGTTCTTC. Translating it yields CASSLQRDRSSYNEQFF.

The chain carries TRBV20-1 and TRBJ1-6, with 7 bases fitting TRBD1. There are 15 residues in the CDR3. J was trimmed by 7 bases and V by 5 bases; bases with no gene match: 11. Germline-derived CDR1 and CDR2 are DFQATT and SNEGSKA (reference sequence). Written as DNA, the CDR3 is TGCAGTGCTTTTACAGGGGTGAGGAGAAATTCACCCCTCCACTTT. The encoded protein is CSAFTGVRRNSPLHF.

This clonotype was recorded many times. The chain has TRBV10-3 and TRBJ2-7, with 10 bases matching TRBD1. The CDR3 loop spans 14 amino acids. Germline-derived CDR1 and CDR2 are ENHRY and SYGVKD. With V trimmed by 6 bases and J by 5 bases, 7 bases remained unmatched. The CDR3 loop reads CAISPGTGVDEQYF. The CDR3 DNA reads as TGTGCCATCAGCCCCGGGACAGGGGTTGACGAGCAGTACTTC.

The chain recombines TRBV4-1 with TRBJ2-3; D is ambiguous. Germline V CDR1 and CDR2: MGHRA, YSYEKL. Trimming removed 4 bases from V and 6 bases from J, with 5 bases in between. This CDR3 has 11 amino acids. The CDR3 nucleotides are TGCGCCAGCAGCCGTCAGGATACGCAGTATTTT. Amino acids: CASSRQDTQYF.